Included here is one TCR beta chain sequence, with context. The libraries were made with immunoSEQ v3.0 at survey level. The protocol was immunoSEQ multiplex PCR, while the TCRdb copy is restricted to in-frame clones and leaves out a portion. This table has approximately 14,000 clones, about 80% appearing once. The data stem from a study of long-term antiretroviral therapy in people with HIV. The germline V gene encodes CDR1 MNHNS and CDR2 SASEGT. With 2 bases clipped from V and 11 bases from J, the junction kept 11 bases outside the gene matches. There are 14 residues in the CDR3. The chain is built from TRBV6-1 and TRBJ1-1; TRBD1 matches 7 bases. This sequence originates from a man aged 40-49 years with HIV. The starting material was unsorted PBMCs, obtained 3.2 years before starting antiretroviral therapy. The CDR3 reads CASSEMGTAGGAFF. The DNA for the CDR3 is TGTGCCAGCAGTGAAATGGGGACAGCCGGCGGGGCTTTCTTT.